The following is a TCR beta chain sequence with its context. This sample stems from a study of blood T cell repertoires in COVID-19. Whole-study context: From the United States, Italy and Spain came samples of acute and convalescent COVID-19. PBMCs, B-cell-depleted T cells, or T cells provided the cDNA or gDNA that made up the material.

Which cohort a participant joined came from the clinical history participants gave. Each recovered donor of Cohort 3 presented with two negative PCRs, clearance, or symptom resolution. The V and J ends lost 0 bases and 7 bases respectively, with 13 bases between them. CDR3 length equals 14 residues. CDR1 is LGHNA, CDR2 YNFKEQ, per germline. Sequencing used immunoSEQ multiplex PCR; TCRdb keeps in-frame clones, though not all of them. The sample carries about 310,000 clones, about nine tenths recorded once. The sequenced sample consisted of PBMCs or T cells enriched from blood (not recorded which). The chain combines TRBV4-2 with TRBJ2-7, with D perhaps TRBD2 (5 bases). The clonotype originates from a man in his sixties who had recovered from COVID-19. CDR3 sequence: CASSQDLRVREQYF. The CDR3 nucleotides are TGTGCCAGCAGCCAAGATCTGAGGGTACGTGAGCAGTACTTC.